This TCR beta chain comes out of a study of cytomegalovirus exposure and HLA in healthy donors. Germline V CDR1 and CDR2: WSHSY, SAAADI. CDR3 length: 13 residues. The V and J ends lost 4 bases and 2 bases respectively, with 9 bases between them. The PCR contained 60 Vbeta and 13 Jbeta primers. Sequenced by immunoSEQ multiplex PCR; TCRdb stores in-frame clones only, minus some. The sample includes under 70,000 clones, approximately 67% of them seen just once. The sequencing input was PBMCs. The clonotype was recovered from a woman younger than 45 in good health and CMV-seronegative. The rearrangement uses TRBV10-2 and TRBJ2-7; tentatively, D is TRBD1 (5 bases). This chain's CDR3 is CASSVRVAYEQYF. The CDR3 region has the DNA TGCGCCAGCAGTGTCAGGGTTGCCTACGAGCAGTACTTC.